Following are 21 T cell receptor beta chains from one sample sequenced in a study of cytomegalovirus exposure and HLA in healthy donors. The PCR employed 60 Vbeta primers together with 13 Jbeta primers. Profiled with immunoSEQ multiplex PCR; TCRdb holds only in-frame clones, not every one. This sample yields approximately 130,000 clones, of which 64% are seen a single time; 2% to 3% belongs to the top ten. The sequenced material came from PBMCs. All receptors derive from a woman aged 40 to 50 in good health and CMV-seronegative.

In this sample, this clone turned up a few times. V and J are TRBV7-8 and TRBJ2-2; 11 bases line up with TRBD2. The CDR3 contains 13 residues. The germline CDR1 and CDR2 sequences are SGHVS and FQNEAQ. After removal of 9 bases from V and 8 bases from J, the junction contained 5 bases not matched to a gene. The DNA for the CDR3 is TGTGCCAGTCTAGCGGGGGGTTTAGGGGAGCTGTTTTTT. Protein sequence: CASLAGGLGELFF.

This rearrangement joins TRBV11-2 to TRBJ1-4; D may be TRBD1 (6 bases). With 5 bases removed from V and 8 bases from J, the gap between germline ends came to 12 bases. The germline CDR1 and CDR2 sequences are SGHAT and FQNNGV. CDR3 length: 13 residues. CDR3 nucleotides: TGTGCCAGCAGCGCGGGGGGGCTCGAAAAACTGTTTTTT. This encodes CASSAGGLEKLFF.

This clone was detected once. This rearrangement joins TRBV5-1 to TRBJ1-1, with 7 bases matching TRBD1. CDR1 and CDR2 (germline): SGHRS, YFSETQ. V was pared by 4 bases and J by 3 bases, with 6 bases of the junction left unmatched. CDR3 size: 14 residues. The CDR3 region is CASSRGQADTEAFF. The CDR3 DNA follows: TGCGCCAGCAGCCGTGGACAGGCAGACACTGAAGCTTTCTTT.

The chain is built from TRBV30 and TRBJ1-1; the D is unclear. Germline loops: CDR1 GTSNPN, CDR2 SVGIG (reference sequence). This CDR3 region has 12 residues. V lost 4 bases and J lost 12, with 18 bases in between. The chain's CDR3 is CAWISGFASPFF. The CDR3 DNA is TGTGCCTGGATCTCCGGGTTTGCTTCGCCTTTCTTT.

Here the CDR3 DNA reads TGTGCCAGCTCGCCTATGGACAGGGGAACTGGGGCCAACGTCCTGACTTTC. It specifies CASSPMDRGTGANVLTF. The chain joins TRBV18 to TRBJ2-6, with 9 bases aligning to TRBD1. CDR1 is KGHSH and CDR2 is LQKENI in the germline V gene. The trim removed 6 bases at V and 2 bases at J, leaving 8 bases unmatched. This CDR3 is built from 17 residues.

This rearrangement joins TRBV19 to TRBJ2-5, with 10 bases identical to TRBD1. The ends lost 4 bases at V and 6 bases at J; junction bases unmatched: 2. This CDR3 spans 13 amino acids. Germline V gives CDR1 LNHDA, CDR2 SQIVND (reference sequence). CDR3 DNA: TGTGCCAGTAGTAGGGACAGGGGACAGACCCAGTACTTC. Its protein product is CASSRDRGQTQYF.

This chain connects TRBV18 to TRBJ1-5, with 8 bases fitting TRBD1. Germline CDR1 reads KGHSH; CDR2 reads LQKENI. The CDR3 contains 15 residues. The J segment lost 7 bases and the V segment lost 3 bases, leaving 8 bases of the junction unmatched. As DNA, the CDR3 is TGTGCCAGCTCACCGGGGATCAGGGGGCTACAGCCCCAGCATTTT. Protein: CASSPGIRGLQPQHF.

This clone showed up just a few times. The rearrangement joins TRBV7-8 to TRBJ2-1, with D tentatively TRBD1 (6 bases). V gave up 5 bases and J gave up 6 bases, with 14 bases separating them. CDR3 size: 14 residues. CDR1 SGHVS and CDR2 FQNEAQ come from the germline V gene. The CDR3 nucleotides read TGTGCCAGCAGCCAAAACAGGGCAGGCAATGAGCAGTTCTTC. Amino acids: CASSQNRAGNEQFF.

This clone has a handful of counts. The chain has TRBV4-1 and TRBJ1-5; D unclear. Germline V gene lookup returns CDR1 MGHRA and CDR2 YSYEKL. There are 16 residues in the CDR3. V was pared by 4 bases and J by 0 bases, with 13 bases between. CDR3 region: CASSPQAAVSNQPQHF. In DNA, the CDR3 is TGCGCCAGCAGCCCTCAGGCCGCAGTTAGCAATCAGCCCCAGCATTTT.

This clone turned up a few times. The rearrangement joins TRBV6-1 to TRBJ1-2, with 8 nucleotides matching TRBD1. The V segment lost 2 bases and the J segment 4 bases; nucleotides outside the gene matches: 6. Germline CDR1 and CDR2: MNHNS and SASEGT. There are 15 residues in the CDR3. CDR3 nucleotides: TGTGCCAGCAGTGAATCGGGACAGGTCCCCTATGGCTACACCTTC. It translates to CASSESGQVPYGYTF.

The chain recombines TRBV2 with TRBJ1-4; 8 bases are a match to TRBD1. Trimming at V came to 5 bases and at J to 6 bases, leaving 8 bases not matched to a gene. The germline V gene encodes CDR1 SNHLY and CDR2 FYNNEI. CDR3 length: 15 residues. CDR3: CASSIGQGGDEKLFF. CDR3 nucleotide sequence: TGTGCCAGCAGTATCGGACAGGGTGGTGATGAAAAACTGTTTTTT. Looking up the rest from reference TRBV2 and TRBJ1-4 gives the full variable domain: EPEVTQTPSHQVTQMGQEVILRCVPISNHLYFYWYRQILGQKVEFLVSFYNNEISEKSEIFDDQFSVERPDGSNFTLKIRSTKLEDSAMYFCASSIGQGGDEKLFFGSGTQLSVL.

This clone was seen more than once but under ten times. The V gene is TRBV7-3, the J gene TRBJ1-1; no definite D call. The CDR3 length is 13 residues. V dropped 3 bases and J dropped 5 bases, with 10 bases sitting between them. Looked up from germline, CDR1 is SGHTA and CDR2 is FQGTGA. CDR3: CASSLAERTEAFF. The CDR3 DNA reads TGTGCCAGCAGCTTGGCTGAACGAACTGAAGCTTTCTTT.

The chain links TRBV5-1 to TRBJ2-7; D uncertain. The germline CDR1 and CDR2 sequences are SGHRS and YFSETQ. V lost 0 bases to trimming and J lost 0 bases, with 10 bases between them. CDR3 length equals 15 residues. CDR3 DNA sequence: TGCGCCAGCAGCTTGGGGGCCTCCAGCTCCTACGAGCAGTACTTC. Its translation: CASSLGASSSYEQYF. Filled out from reference TRBV5-1 and TRBJ2-7, the complete variable domain reads KAGVTQTPRYLIKTRGQQVTLSCSPISGHRSVSWYQQTPGQGLQFLFEYFSETQRNKGNFPGRFSGRQFSNSRSEMNVSTLELGDSALYLCASSLGASSSYEQYFGPGTRLTVT.

The chain carries TRBV19 and TRBJ1-3; TRBD1 aligns across 7 bases. CDR3 size: 13 residues. The V gene's germline CDR1 is LNHDA and CDR2 SQIVND (reference sequence). The V and J ends lost 8 bases and 0 bases, in that order; junction bases with no gene match: 1. The DNA of the CDR3 is TGTGCCAGTGGACAGGACTCTGGAAACACCATATATTTT. Translated, it gives CASGQDSGNTIYF. Full variable domain (remainder filled in from reference TRBV19 and TRBJ1-3): DGGITQSPKYLFRKEGQNVTLSCEQNLNHDAMYWYRQDPGQGLRLIYYSQIVNDFQKGDIAEGYSVSREKKESFPLTVTSAQKNPTAFYLCASGQDSGNTIYFGEGSWLTVV.

The V gene is TRBV7-5, the J gene TRBJ2-1; TRBD2, the D gene given by the table, was not confirmed from the DNA. TRBV7-5 is deemed a pseudogene. This CDR3 is built from 16 residues. The chain's CDR3 is CVRSPPEAGCGNEQFF. In DNA form, the CDR3 reads TGTGTCAGAAGCCCCCCGGAAGCGGGGTGTGGGAATGAGCAGTTCTTC.

The genes are TRBV7-3 and TRBJ1-2, with a weak D call TRBD1 (5 bases). V shed 3 bases and J shed 2 bases, with 7 bases lying between them. The V gene's germline CDR1 is SGHTA and CDR2 FQGTGA. This CDR3 region has 13 residues. The CDR3: CASSFDRNYGYTF. As DNA, the CDR3 is TGTGCCAGCAGCTTCGACAGAAACTATGGCTACACCTTC.

V usage is TRBV7-9 and J usage is TRBJ2-1; the match to TRBD2 covers 12 bases. The junction had 10 bases not matched to a gene; V was cut back by 4 bases and J by 0 bases. The CDR3 runs to 19 residues. CDR1 is SEHNR and CDR2 is FQNEAQ in the germline V gene (reference sequence). CDR3: CASSSLLAGGITSYNEQFF. The CDR3 DNA reads TGTGCCAGCAGCTCCTTACTAGCGGGGGGTATTACCTCCTACAATGAGCAGTTCTTC.

This rearrangement joins TRBV7-9 to TRBJ1-1, with D tentatively TRBD1 (6 bases). Germline V gives CDR1 SEHNR, CDR2 FQNEAQ (reference sequence). The CDR3 covers 17 residues. V was pared by 4 bases and J by 0 bases, with 18 bases between. The CDR3: CASSSSGTYLVNTEAFF. The CDR3 coding sequence is TGTGCCAGCAGCTCCTCCGGGACATATTTGGTGAACACTGAAGCTTTCTTT.

The chain employs TRBV6-1 and TRBJ1-2; D is unresolved. Germline V gene data show CDR1 as MNHNS and CDR2 as SASEGT. V lost 3 bases, J lost 11 bases, and 19 bases lay in between. CDR3 length: 14 residues. DNA for the CDR3: TGTGCCAGCAGTGATGACCCGGGATCAGCGAGATACACCTTC. Translated: CASSDDPGSARYTF.

A single count supports this clone. This specimen includes other DNA sequences encoding the same CDR3. The V call is TRBV9, the J call TRBJ1-5, with D unclear. Germline values: CDR1 SGDLS, CDR2 YYNGEE. V lost 0 bases and J lost 3, with 7 bases in between. This CDR3 has 14 amino acids. This chain's CDR3 is CASSVGGPNQPQHF. CDR3 nucleotides: TGTGCCAGCAGCGTAGGAGGGCCCAATCAGCCCCAGCATTTT.

The chain has TRBV5-4 and TRBJ1-4, with D possibly TRBD1 on 6 matching bases. Looked up from germline, CDR1 is SGHNT and CDR2 is YYREEE (reference sequence). The CDR3 covers 16 residues. V was pared by 5 bases and J by 1 base, with 15 bases between. The CDR3 loop is CASSDGGGGTNEKLFF. The CDR3 nucleotides read TGTGCCAGCAGTGATGGCGGGGGCGGAACTAATGAAAAACTGTTTTTT. The full variable domain, its missing parts supplied by reference TRBV5-4 and TRBJ1-4, is ETGVTQSPTHLIKTRGQQVTLRCSSQSGHNTVSWYQQALGQGPQFIFQYYREEENGRGNFPPRFSGLQFPNYSSELNVNALELDDSALYLCASSDGGGGTNEKLFFGSGTQLSVL.